The 15 T cell receptor beta chains in this list originate from one sample, sequenced in a study of human T cells and chemical hapten exposure. TCRdb reprocessed the RACE reads with MiXCR, giving one entry per CDR3 protein. The table records about 71,000 distinct CDR3 sequences, 9.8% of them present only once. Described time point: patch test 1, 2 weeks after DPC sensitization. The treatment is: therapeutic diphenylcyclopropenone sensitization with weekly scalp DPC. The sequenced sample was whole blood, obtained in connection with sensitization to the hapten diphenylcyclopropenone (DPC). All receptors come from a woman between 40 and 55 years old with alopecia areata. Some clones in this sample may be carry-over from other donors' samples.

This clonotype showed up many times. The chain links TRBV11-2 to TRBJ2-1, with 7 bases that match TRBD1. The V gene end was trimmed by 5 bases and the J gene end by 9 bases; junction bases not matched to a gene: 10. The V gene's germline CDR1 is SGHAT and CDR2 FQNNGV. The CDR3 is 14 amino acids. CDR3 region: CASSTSGTVPEQFF. CDR3 in DNA: TGTGCCAGCAGCACCTCCGGGACAGTTCCTGAGCAGTTCTTC.

This clonotype was counted only a few times. The CDR3 sequence is CANTVAGGTDTQYF. The CDR3 coding sequence is TGTGCCAACACCGTGGCGGGGGGCACAGATACGCAGTATTTT. The rearrangement links TRBV27 to TRBJ2-3, with 7 bases identical to TRBD2. The CDR3 runs 14 residues. V gave up 10 bases and J gave up 1 base; unmatched junction bases: 8. Germline V gene data show CDR1 as MNHEY and CDR2 as SMNVEV (reference sequence).

This clonotype was counted at least ten times. This chain joins TRBV23-1 and TRBJ2-1; TRBD2 aligns across 13 bases. TRBV23-1 is an ORF; its function is uncertain. J lost 4 bases, V lost 6 bases, and 30 bases had no gene match. The CDR3 runs 24 residues. DNA of the CDR3: TGCGCCAGCAGCCCAATTGAAGAGAAGCGAGGGACTAGCGGGGAACCGAATCAATACAATGAGCAGTTCTTC. Translation gives CASSPIEEKRGTSGEPNQYNEQFF.

Notes on this clonotype: One end of the junction varies from germline; a read error may be responsible. The V gene is TRBV6-5, the J gene TRBJ1-2; weak D call: TRBD1 (5 bases). Germline V gene lookup returns CDR1 MNHEY and CDR2 SVGAGI. The length of the CDR3 is 13 residues. The CDR3 region has the DNA TGTGCTAGCAGGGTAGACTTTTCCTATGGCTACACCTTC. Its protein product is CASRVDFSYGYTF.

This clonotype was counted a few times. The gene calls are TRBV29-1 and TRBJ2-3; D might be TRBD1 or TRBD2, each matching 5 bases. Germline assignment: CDR1 SQVTM and CDR2 ANQGSEA. This CDR3 has 14 amino acids. Trimming shortened V by 5 bases and J by 2 bases, and 14 bases separated the two germline ends. CDR3 amino acids: CSVTPGTDTDTQYF. Written as DNA, the CDR3 is TGCAGCGTTACTCCCGGGACCGACACAGATACGCAGTATTTT.

This clonotype was counted ten times or more. The gene calls are TRBV5-6 and TRBJ2-1; 9 positions agree with TRBD2. The germline gives CDR1 SGHDT, CDR2 YYEEEE. With V trimmed by 2 bases and J by 4 bases, 4 bases remained unmatched. CDR3 length equals 15 residues. CDR3 protein: CASSLVAGGYNEQFF. In nucleotides, the CDR3 is TGTGCCAGCAGCTTAGTCGCGGGGGGGTACAATGAGCAGTTCTTC.

This clonotype has at least ten counts. The chain employs TRBV5-1 and TRBJ1-2; no clear D gene. The V and J ends lost 3 bases and 4 bases respectively, with 16 bases between them. Germline loops: CDR1 SGHRS, CDR2 YFSETQ. The CDR3 totals 15 residues. In DNA form, the CDR3 reads TGCGCCAGCAGCTCGACGTTCGGAGAACGCTATGGCTACACCTTC. Protein product: CASSSTFGERYGYTF.

With regard to this clonotype: Just one base apart from a much larger clone, this may be a read error. The chain joins TRBV10-3 to TRBJ1-2; D remains unclear. Deletions cut 10 bases from V and 9 bases from J, with 12 bases between. This CDR3 contains 10 residues. The germline V gene has CDR1 ENHRY and CDR2 SYGVKD. The CDR3 here is CATTPGSYTF. The DNA for the CDR3 is TGTGCCACTACCCCGGGTAGCTACACCTTC.

The chain has TRBV2 and TRBJ2-5; D not certain. Germline loops: CDR1 SNHLY, CDR2 FYNNEI. CDR3 length: 15 amino acids. Trimming left V 1 base short and J 0 bases short, with 9 bases between. CDR3 bases: TGTGCCAGCAGTGAAGTGTGGGCAGACCAAGAGACCCAGTACTTC. Translating it yields CASSEVWADQETQYF.

This sequence joins TRBV4-3 and TRBJ2-3, with no clear D. This CDR3 has 13 residues. The germline V gene encodes CDR1 LGHNA and CDR2 YSLEER. V lost 3 bases, J lost 1 base, and 5 bases lay in between. CDR3 sequence (DNA): TGCGCCAGCAGCCACCGGGGCACAGATACGCAGTATTTT. Protein: CASSHRGTDTQYF.

This clonotype was seen ten or more times. The chain uses TRBV6-1 and TRBJ1-6; D gene unclear. CDR1 is MNHNS, CDR2 SASEGT, per germline. Between the trimmed V and J ends, which lost 1 base and 7 bases, there was a span of 14 bases. CDR3 length equals 16 residues. This chain's CDR3 is CASSEDGRHRNSPLHF. CDR3 DNA: TGTGCCAGCAGTGAAGATGGAAGACACAGAAATTCACCCCTCCACTTT.

The chain couples TRBV28 to TRBJ2-2; weak D call: TRBD2 (6 bases). Germline CDR1 and CDR2: MDHEN and SYDVKM. The CDR3 is made up of 18 amino acids. Between the trimmed V and J ends, which lost 1 base and 0 bases, there was a span of 15 bases. The CDR3 nucleotides read TGTGCCAGCAGTTTATATGGTTCGGCGGGGACGAACACCGGGGAGCTGTTTTTT. It translates to CASSLYGSAGTNTGELFF.

This clonotype was observed many times. In DNA, the CDR3 is TGTGCCAGCAGCCGGGAACAGGGGGCTTGGAACATTCAGTACTTC. Translating gives CASSREQGAWNIQYF. The chain recombines TRBV3-1 with TRBJ2-4, with 9 bases fitting TRBD1. V lost 4 bases, J lost 7 bases, and 8 bases stayed unmatched. CDR3 length equals 15 residues. Looked up from germline, CDR1 is LGHDT and CDR2 is YNNKEL (reference sequence). Combining the CDR3 with reference TRBV3-1 and TRBJ2-4 gives the whole variable domain DTAVSQTPKYLVTQMGNDKSIKCEQNLGHDTMYWYKQDSKKFLKIMFSYNNKELIINETVPNRFSPKSPDKAHLNLHINSLELGDSAVYFCASSREQGAWNIQYFGAGTRLSVL.

This clonotype was observed a few times. The chain employs TRBV4-1 and TRBJ2-1; D uncertain. The CDR3 length is 15 residues. Trimming removed 0 bases from V and 3 bases from J, with 9 bases in between. In germline, CDR1 is MGHRA, CDR2 YSYEKL. This CDR3 is CASSQDIGLYNEQFF. CDR3 coding DNA: TGCGCCAGCAGCCAAGATATTGGGCTCTACAATGAGCAGTTCTTC.

The chain employs TRBV29-1 and TRBJ1-1; 10 nucleotides match TRBD1. Trimming cost V 5 bases and J 5 bases; bases outside gene matches: 11. This CDR3 is 15 amino acids long. In germline, CDR1 is SQVTM, CDR2 ANQGSEA. The CDR3 protein is CSVRRDRGESTEAFF. DNA for the CDR3: TGCAGCGTTCGGCGGGACAGGGGCGAATCGACTGAAGCTTTCTTT. The variable domain in full, with the rest retrieved from reference TRBV29-1 and TRBJ1-1, is SAVISQKPSRDICQRGTSLTIQCQVDSQVTMMFWYRQQPGQSLTLIATANQGSEATYESGFVIDKFPISRPNLTFSTLTVSNMSPEDSSIYLCSVRRDRGESTEAFFGQGTRLTVV.